The rows below give T cell receptor beta chains drawn from one sample of a study of human T cells and chemical hapten exposure. TCRdb reprocessed the RACE reads via MiXCR and lists one record per CDR3 protein. The table lists 45,000 to 60,000 distinct CDR3 sequences, 7% to 10% of them singletons. The source material was whole blood, sampled in connection with sensitization to the hapten diphenylcyclopropenone (DPC). These receptors were obtained from a woman in her forties with alopecia areata. Some clones in this sample may be carry-over from other donors' samples. Each CDR3 is given with its conserved first and last residue. The D gene is left open where the match is weak. The size of a clone is reported for some rows only, either as once, few or many, or as a class for expanded clones.

abundance	v_gene	d_gene	j_gene	CDR3nt	CDR3aa
NA	TRBV9	NA	TRBJ1-2	TGTGCCAGCAGCGTAGGCGTGGCCTATGGCTACACCTTC	CASSVGVAYGYTF
many	TRBV5-1	TRBD1	TRBJ1-1	TGCGCCAGCAGCTTGGCCGGAACCCGCAGGGGGGAAGCTTTCTTT	CASSLAGTRRGEAFF
few	TRBV5-1	NA	TRBJ2-1	TGCGCCAGCAGCTTAGACACCAACTCCTACAATGAGCAGTTCTTC	CASSLDTNSYNEQFF
many	TRBV4-1	TRBD2	TRBJ2-3	TGCGCCAGCAGCCGACTAGCGGGGAGTGCAGATACGCAGTATTTT	CASSRLAGSADTQYF
many	TRBV6-1	NA	TRBJ1-1	TGTGCCAGCAGTGAAGGTATGGGACAACCGACTGAAGCTTTCTTT	CASSEGMGQPTEAFF
many	TRBV20-1	NA	TRBJ1-2	TGCAGTGCTAGAGAGACAGCGGCTAACTATGGCTACACCTTC	CSARETAANYGYTF
NA	TRBV24-1	TRBD1	TRBJ2-2	TGTGCCACCAGTGATGCCGGGACAGGGGGCAGCACCGGGGAGCTGTTTTTT	CATSDAGTGGSTGELFF
few	TRBV12-3/TRBV12-4	NA	TRBJ1-1	TGTGCCAGCAGTTTAGCGCTATCAGGGAAGGTCGAAGCTTTCTTT	CASSLALSGKVEAFF
many	TRBV7-8	NA	TRBJ2-3	TGTGCCAGCAGCTTAGCGGGCCCCACAGATACGCAGTATTTT	CASSLAGPTDTQYF
NA	TRBV18	NA	TRBJ2-1	TGTGCCAGCTCACGCGCTCACCAGGGTGATGAGTTCTTC	CASSRAHQGDEFF
NA	TRBV5-6	NA	TRBJ1-5	TGTGCCAGCAGCTTGCAGGGGCACGACTATCAGCCCCAGCATTTT	CASSLQGHDYQPQHF
many	TRBV29-1	NA	TRBJ2-3	TGCAGCGTAATCGGGCTTAGCACAGATACGCAGTATTTT	CSVIGLSTDTQYF
NA	TRBV27	NA	TRBJ1-4	TGTGCCAGCAGTCCTTTCGACAGAAATGAAAAACTGTTTTTT	CASSPFDRNEKLFF
many	TRBV7-8	NA	TRBJ1-2	TGTGCCAGCAGCTTAGCGGAGGCCCGAGGCTACACCTTC	CASSLAEARGYTF
many	TRBV5-6	NA	TRBJ2-5	TGTGCCAGCAGCATAGGGTCCTTCCAAGAGACCCAGTACTTC	CASSIGSFQETQYF
NA	TRBV6-1	TRBD1	TRBJ1-5	TGTGCCAGCAGTGGCACCGGGACAGGGAGTAAGGGTATGCAGCCCCAGCATTTT	CASSGTGTGSKGMQPQHF
many	TRBV6-4	TRBD2	TRBJ2-3	TGTGCCAGCAGTGACTCCGCAGCGGGGGGACCAGATACGCAGTATTTT	CASSDSAAGGPDTQYF
few	TRBV12-3/TRBV12-4	NA	TRBJ2-7	TGTGCCAGCAGTCAGGGGCCCGCCGGCAGAGGTGAGCAGTACTTC	CASSQGPAGRGEQYF
NA	TRBV4-3	NA	TRBJ2-2	TGCGCCAGCAGCCAAGTAGGGTGGAGGGACACCGGGGAGCTGTTTTTT	CASSQVGWRDTGELFF
many	TRBV5-1	NA	TRBJ2-7	TGCGCCAGCAGCACGGGAGGGGGCACCTACGAGCAGTACTTC	CASSTGGGTYEQYF
many	TRBV5-1	NA	TRBJ2-3	TGCGCCAGCAGCCCGGACGGAAGAAGCACAGATACGCAGTATTTT	CASSPDGRSTDTQYF
few	TRBV28	NA	TRBJ1-4	TGTGCCAGCAGTCACAGGGTTCTGTTTTTT	CASSHRVLFF